This T cell receptor beta chain emerged from a study of T-cell memory formation after mild COVID-19. TCRdb processed the 5' RACE reads anew with MiXCR; each CDR3 protein has one entry. The data contain roughly 550,000 distinct CDR3 sequences, roughly 20% of them seen just once; the ten biggest clones take up around 12%. With 4 bases removed from V and 4 bases from J, the gap between germline ends came to 7 bases. Germline V gene sequence: CDR1 KGHSH, CDR2 LQKENI. CDR3 length: 12 residues. The chain uses TRBV18 and TRBJ1-2; the D is unclear. This TCR was recovered from an adult woman who had mild COVID-19 (a few samples of this study predate the infection). Cell type and time point are not known. Sequencing was carried out using PBMCs or a T cell subset sorted from them (not recorded which). CDR3: CASSRPGYGYTF. The CDR3 DNA is TGTGCCAGCTCACGGCCCGGCTATGGCTACACCTTC. The full variable domain, with the rest looked up from reference TRBV18 and TRBJ1-2, is NAGVMQNPRHLVRRRGQEARLRCSPMKGHSHVYWYRQLPEEGLKFMVYLQKENIIDESGMPKERFSAEFPKEGPSILRIQQVVRGDSAAYFCASSRPGYGYTFGSGTRLTVV.